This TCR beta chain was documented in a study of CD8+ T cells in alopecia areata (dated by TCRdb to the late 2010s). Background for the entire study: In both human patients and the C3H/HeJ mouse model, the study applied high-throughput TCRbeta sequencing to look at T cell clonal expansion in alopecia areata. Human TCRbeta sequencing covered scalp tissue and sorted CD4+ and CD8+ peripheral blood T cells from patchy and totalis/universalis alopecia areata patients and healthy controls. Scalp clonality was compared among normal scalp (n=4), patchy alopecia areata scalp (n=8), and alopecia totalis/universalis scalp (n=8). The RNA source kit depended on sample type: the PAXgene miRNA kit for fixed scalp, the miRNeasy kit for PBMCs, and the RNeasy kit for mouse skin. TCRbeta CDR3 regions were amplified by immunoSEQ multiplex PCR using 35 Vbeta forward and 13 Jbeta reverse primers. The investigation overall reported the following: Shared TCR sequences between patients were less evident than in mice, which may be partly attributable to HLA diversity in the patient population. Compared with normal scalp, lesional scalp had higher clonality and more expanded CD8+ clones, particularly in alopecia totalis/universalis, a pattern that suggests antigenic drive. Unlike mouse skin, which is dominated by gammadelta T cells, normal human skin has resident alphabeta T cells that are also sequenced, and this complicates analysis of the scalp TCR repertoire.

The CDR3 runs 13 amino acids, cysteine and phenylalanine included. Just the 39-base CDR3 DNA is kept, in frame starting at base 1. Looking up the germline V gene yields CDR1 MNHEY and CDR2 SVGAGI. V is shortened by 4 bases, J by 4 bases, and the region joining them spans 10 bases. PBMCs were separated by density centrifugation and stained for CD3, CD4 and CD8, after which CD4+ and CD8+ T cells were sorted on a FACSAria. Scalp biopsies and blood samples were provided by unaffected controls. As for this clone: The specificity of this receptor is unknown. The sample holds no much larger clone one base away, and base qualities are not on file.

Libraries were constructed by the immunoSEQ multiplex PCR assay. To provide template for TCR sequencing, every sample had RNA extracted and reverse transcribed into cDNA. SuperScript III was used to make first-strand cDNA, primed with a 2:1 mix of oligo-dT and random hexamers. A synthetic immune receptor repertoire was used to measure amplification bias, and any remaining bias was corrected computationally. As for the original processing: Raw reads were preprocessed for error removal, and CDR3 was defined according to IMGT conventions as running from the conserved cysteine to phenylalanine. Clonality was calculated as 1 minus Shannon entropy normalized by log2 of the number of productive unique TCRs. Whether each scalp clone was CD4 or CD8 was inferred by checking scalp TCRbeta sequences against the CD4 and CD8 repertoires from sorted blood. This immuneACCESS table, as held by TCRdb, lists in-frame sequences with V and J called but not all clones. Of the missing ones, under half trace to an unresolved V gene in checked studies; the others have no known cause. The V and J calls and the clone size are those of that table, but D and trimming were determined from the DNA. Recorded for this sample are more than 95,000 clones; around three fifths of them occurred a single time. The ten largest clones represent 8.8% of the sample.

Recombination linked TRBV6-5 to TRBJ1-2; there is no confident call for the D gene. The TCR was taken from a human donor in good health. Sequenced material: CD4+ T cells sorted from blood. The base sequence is TGTGCCAGCAGTTCGGGGAAAGGCTATGGCTACACCTTC. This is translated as CASSSGKGYGYTF.